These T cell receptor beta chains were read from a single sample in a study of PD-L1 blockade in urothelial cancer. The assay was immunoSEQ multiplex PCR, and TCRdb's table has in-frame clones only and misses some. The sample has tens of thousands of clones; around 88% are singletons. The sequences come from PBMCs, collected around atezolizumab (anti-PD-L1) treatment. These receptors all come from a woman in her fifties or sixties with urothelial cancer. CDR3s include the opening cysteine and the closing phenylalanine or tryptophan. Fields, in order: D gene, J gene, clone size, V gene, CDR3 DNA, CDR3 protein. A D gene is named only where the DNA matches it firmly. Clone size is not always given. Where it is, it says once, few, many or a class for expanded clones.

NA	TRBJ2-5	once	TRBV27	TGTGCCAGCAGTTTTTTCAGTGGAGAGACCCAGTACTTC	CASSFFSGETQYF
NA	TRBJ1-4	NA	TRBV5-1	TGCGCCAGCAGCTACAGGACAGCAACTAATGAAAAACTGTTTTTT	CASSYRTATNEKLFF
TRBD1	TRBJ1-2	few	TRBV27	TGTGCCAGCAGTGGCCGGAGGGACAGGGGGCAAAACTACGGTGGCTACACCTTC	CASSGRRDRGQNYGGYTF
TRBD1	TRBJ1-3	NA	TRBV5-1	TGCGCCAGCAGCGTACAGACAGGGTCTGGAAACACCATATATTTT	CASSVQTGSGNTIYF
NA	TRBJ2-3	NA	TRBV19	TGTGCCAGTAGTCAGGCCCTGGGAGTCACAGATACGCAGTATTTT	CASSQALGVTDTQYF
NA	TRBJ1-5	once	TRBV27	TGTGCCAGCAGTTTTACGAGGGAACAGCCCCAGCATTTT	CASSFTREQPQHF
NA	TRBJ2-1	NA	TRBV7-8	TGTGCCAGCAGCTTCAGCGGAGGCTCCTACAATGAGCAGTTCTTC	CASSFSGGSYNEQFF
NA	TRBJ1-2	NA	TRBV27	TGTGCCAGCACCCCCCTATCCGGGAGACCAGACTATGGCTACACCTTC	CASTPLSGRPDYGYTF
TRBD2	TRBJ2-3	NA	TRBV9	TGTGCCAGCAGCGAAACCGGGACTAGCGGGAGCACAGATACGCAGTATTTT	CASSETGTSGSTDTQYF
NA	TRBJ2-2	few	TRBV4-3	TGCGCCAGCAGCCAAACCTTGGGGGGGCCGGTTTTCTCCGGGGAGCTGTTTTTT	CASSQTLGGPVFSGELFF
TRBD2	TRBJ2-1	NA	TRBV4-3	TGCGCCAGCAGCCAAGTTGTGGCTAGCGGGGGATACAATGAGCAGTTCTTC	CASSQVVASGGYNEQFF
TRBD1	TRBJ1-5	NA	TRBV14	TGTGCCAGCAGCCAAGTTCTGACAGGGAAGAAGGATCAGCCCCAGCATTTT	CASSQVLTGKKDQPQHF
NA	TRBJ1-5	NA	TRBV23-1	TGCGCCAGCAGTCAATCGGGGGCAGCCGGGGGGCAGCCCCAGCATTTT	CASSQSGAAGGQPQHF
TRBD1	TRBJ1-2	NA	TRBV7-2	TGTGCCAGCAGCTTAGAGGGGGTAGGGGGCGCATTTAACTATGGCTACACCTTC	CASSLEGVGGAFNYGYTF
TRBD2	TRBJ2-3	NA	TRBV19	TGTGCCAGTAGTGGGAGAAGCGGGAGGGTCACAGATACGCAGTATTTT	CASSGRSGRVTDTQYF
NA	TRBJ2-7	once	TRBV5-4	TGTGCCAGCAGCTTGCGCAGGAACTACGAGCAGTACTTC	CASSLRRNYEQYF
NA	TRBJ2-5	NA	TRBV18	TGTGCCAGCTCAAGTGCGAATACCAGAGGGTATGGGACCCAGTACTTC	CASSSANTRGYGTQYF
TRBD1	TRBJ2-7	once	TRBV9	TGTGCCAGCAGCGTACTTGGGGACAGGAGCGAGCAGTACTTC	CASSVLGDRSEQYF
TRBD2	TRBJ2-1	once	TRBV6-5	TGTGCCAGCAGTTACCCGACTAGCTCCAATGAGCAGTTCTTC	CASSYPTSSNEQFF
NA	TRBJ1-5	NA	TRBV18	TGTGCCAGCTCACCAGGGACAAGAAATCAGCCCCAGCATTTT	CASSPGTRNQPQHF
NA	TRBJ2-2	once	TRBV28	TGTGCCAGCAGTTTAGCAGCCGGGGAGCTGTTTTTT	CASSLAAGELFF
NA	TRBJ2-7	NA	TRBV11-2	TGTGCCAGCAGCTTTTCCAGGGGTTCCTACGAGCAGTACTTC	CASSFSRGSYEQYF
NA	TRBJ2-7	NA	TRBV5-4	TGTGCCAGCAGCTTGGCAGGGTCCTACGAGCAGTACTTC	CASSLAGSYEQYF
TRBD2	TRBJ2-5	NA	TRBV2	TGTGCCAGCACCTCACTAGCGGGGAGAGCAGAGACCCAGTACTTC	CASTSLAGRAETQYF
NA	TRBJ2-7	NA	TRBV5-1	TGCGCCAGCAGCTTGGGACTAGAAGGGAACGAGCAGTACTTC	CASSLGLEGNEQYF
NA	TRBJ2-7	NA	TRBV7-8	TGTGCCAGCAGCCCCGACGGCAGACTAAGCGAGCAGTACTTC	CASSPDGRLSEQYF
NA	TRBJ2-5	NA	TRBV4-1	TGCGCCAGCAGCCGGGCGGGGGCGCCGGGGACCCAGTACTTC	CASSRAGAPGTQYF
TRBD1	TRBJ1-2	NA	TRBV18	TGTGCCAGCTCACAATTCACCGGACAGGGGGTCGGTGGCTACACCTTC	CASSQFTGQGVGGYTF
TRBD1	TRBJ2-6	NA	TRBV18	TGTGCCAGCTCGAGGGACCGGACAGGCCTCTCTGGGGCCAACGTCCTGACTTTC	CASSRDRTGLSGANVLTF
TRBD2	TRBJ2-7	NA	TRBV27	TGTGCCAGCAGTTTAGGACTAGCGAACCACGAGCAGTACTTC	CASSLGLANHEQYF
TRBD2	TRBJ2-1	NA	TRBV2	TGTGCCAGCAGTGCTCCGGGACTAGCATCCTACAATGAGCAGTTCTTC	CASSAPGLASYNEQFF
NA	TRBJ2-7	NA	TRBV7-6	TGTGCCAGCAGCGTGGCACAGGGACCTGCCTACGAGCAGTACTTC	CASSVAQGPAYEQYF
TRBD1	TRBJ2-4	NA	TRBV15	TGTGCCACCAGCAGAGCCGGGACAGACAAAAACATTCAGTACTTC	CATSRAGTDKNIQYF
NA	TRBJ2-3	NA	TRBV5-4	TGTGCCAGCAGCTTGGGCGACAACACGCAGTATTTT	CASSLGDNTQYF
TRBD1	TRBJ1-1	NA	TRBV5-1	TGCGCCAGCAGCTCGGGACAGTCGAACACTGAAGCTTTCTTT	CASSSGQSNTEAFF
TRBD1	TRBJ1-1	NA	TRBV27	TGTGCCAGCAGGAGACAGGGTGAACGGAACACTGAAGCTTTCTTT	CASRRQGERNTEAFF
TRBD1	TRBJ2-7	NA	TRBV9	TGTGCCAGCAGCGTAGGATGGACAGGAGACTACGAGCAGTACTTC	CASSVGWTGDYEQYF
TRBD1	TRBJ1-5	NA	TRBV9	TGTGCCAGCAGCGGAGGGACAGGGGGAAATCAGCCCCAGCATTTT	CASSGGTGGNQPQHF
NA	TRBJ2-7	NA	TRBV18	TGTGCCAGCTCACCACCCTCGGGAGCCCGTCGGGAGCAGTACTTC	CASSPPSGARREQYF
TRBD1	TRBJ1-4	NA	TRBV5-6	TGTGCCAGCAGCCCCGGACAGGGCACGAATGAAAAACTGTTTTTT	CASSPGQGTNEKLFF
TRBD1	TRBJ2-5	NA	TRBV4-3	TGCGCCAGCAGCCAAGGGACAGGGGGCGGACAAGAGACCCAGTACTTC	CASSQGTGGGQETQYF
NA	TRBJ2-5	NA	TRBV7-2	TGTGCCAGCAGCTTATCCCGACAGAAGCAAGAGACCCAGTACTTC	CASSLSRQKQETQYF
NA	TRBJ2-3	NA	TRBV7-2	TGTGCCAGCAGCTCCCCTCGGGAGCTCACAGATACGCAGTATTTT	CASSSPRELTDTQYF
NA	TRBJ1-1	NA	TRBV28	TGTGCCAGCAGTTCGACCGACAGATATAACACTGAAGCTTTCTTT	CASSSTDRYNTEAFF
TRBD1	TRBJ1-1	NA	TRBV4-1	TGCGCCAGCAGCCAAGTGGGACAGTTGAACACTGAAGCTTTCTTT	CASSQVGQLNTEAFF
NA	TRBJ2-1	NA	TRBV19	TGTGCCAGTACTCGGACAAGCAATTACAATGAGCAGTTCTTC	CASTRTSNYNEQFF
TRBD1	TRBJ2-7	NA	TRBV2	TGTGCCAGCAGTGAGGGCACAGGGGTCTATTACGAGCAGTACTTC	CASSEGTGVYYEQYF
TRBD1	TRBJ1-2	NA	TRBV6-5	TGTGCCAGCAACCAGGGTGACAGGGCGGGTGGCTACACCTTC	CASNQGDRAGGYTF
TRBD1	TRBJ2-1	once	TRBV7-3	TGTGCCAGCAGCCCAATGACAGGGGGGCCCTACAATGAGCAGTTCTTC	CASSPMTGGPYNEQFF
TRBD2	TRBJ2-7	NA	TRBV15	TGTGCCACCAGCAGGGTGTCCGGGACTAGCGGGGCCTACGAGCAGTACTTC	CATSRVSGTSGAYEQYF
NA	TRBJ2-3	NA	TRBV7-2	TGTGCCAGCAGCGTACTAATCCAGGGGGATACGCAGTATTTT	CASSVLIQGDTQYF
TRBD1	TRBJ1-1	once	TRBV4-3	TGCGCCAGCAGCCTGGGACAGGGGAACACTGAAGCTTTCTTT	CASSLGQGNTEAFF
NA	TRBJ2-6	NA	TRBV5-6	TGTGCCAGCAGCCTGGTGCAGGGGCGCGCTCAGGGGGCCAACGTCCTGACTTTC	CASSLVQGRAQGANVLTF
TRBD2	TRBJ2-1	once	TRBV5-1	TGCGCCAGCAGCACGGGACTAGCCCGGGGGAATGAGCAGTTCTTC	CASSTGLARGNEQFF
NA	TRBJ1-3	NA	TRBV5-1	TGCGCCAGCAGCAGGGGAACAGGGTCTGGAAACACCATATATTTT	CASSRGTGSGNTIYF
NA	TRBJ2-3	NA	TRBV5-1	TGCGCCAGCAGCTTGACCGGGATGGATACAGATACGCAGTATTTT	CASSLTGMDTDTQYF
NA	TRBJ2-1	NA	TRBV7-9	TGTGCCAGCAGCCCAGAACAGGGGGGGTGGAATGAGCAGTTCTTC	CASSPEQGGWNEQFF